This TCR beta chain is drawn from a study of T cell repertoires in cytomegalovirus infection. Trimming removed 5 bases from V and 4 bases from J, with 19 bases in between. Germline CDR1 reads SGHVT; CDR2 reads SQSDAQ. This CDR3 has 16 residues. TCRdb called the reads again in MiXCR, with one record for every CDR3 protein. The sample consists of about 140,000 distinct CDR3 sequences, roughly 6.5% of them appearing once. This receptor was taken from a human donor in good health (CMV status not recorded). Some clones in this sample may be carry-over from other donors' samples. Sequenced: PBMCs. This chain connects TRBV7-4 to TRBJ2-3; D gene unclear. The DNA of the CDR3 is TGTGCCAGCAGCCCGCCTCTGACGACGGCATCAGATACGCAGTATTTT. This translates into CASSPPLTTASDTQYF.